Shown below are 16 T cell receptor beta chains from a single sample sequenced in a study of cytomegalovirus exposure and HLA in healthy donors. The PCR was carried out with 60 Vbeta primers and 13 Jbeta primers. Sequencing was performed with immunoSEQ multiplex PCR; in TCRdb, only in-frame clones are kept and a portion is missing. Among roughly 200,000 clones, approximately 78% were seen once, and the ten largest hold approximately 2.5%. Sequences were obtained from PBMCs. The origin of the receptors is a woman between 40 and 55 years old in good health and CMV-seronegative.

The CDR3 region is CASGHSTDTQYF. In DNA form, the CDR3 reads TGTGCCTCAGGTCACAGCACAGATACGCAGTATTTT. The V and J genes are TRBV6-6 and TRBJ2-3; D remains unclear. CDR3 length: 12 amino acids. Trimming removed 11 bases at V and 0 bases at J, with 9 bases between. Germline CDR1 and CDR2: MNHNY and SVGAGI (reference sequence).

This chain connects TRBV21-1 to TRBJ2-7; the DNA was not compared with TRBD2, the D call given in the table. TRBV21-1 is designated a pseudogene. The CDR3 is 12 amino acids. CDR3 amino acids: CASSFPGPPSYF. The CDR3 DNA follows: TGTGCCAGCAGCTTCCCGGGTCCCCCTTCGTACTTC.

V is TRBV6-1 and J is TRBJ2-1; tentative D call: TRBD2 (5 bases). Germline CDR1 and CDR2: MNHNS and SASEGT. This CDR3 is 15 amino acids long. The V gene lost 6 bases and the J gene lost 0 bases, with 12 bases spanning the gap. The CDR3 protein is CASRLAPSSYNEQFF. The CDR3 nucleotides read TGTGCCAGCAGATTAGCGCCGAGCTCCTACAATGAGCAGTTCTTC.

This rearrangement joins TRBV6-6 to TRBJ2-7; D remains unclear. Germline assignment: CDR1 MNHNY and CDR2 SVGAGI (reference sequence). The ends were cut back, 0 bases at V and 2 bases at J, with 2 bases in the middle. The CDR3 covers 12 residues. The CDR3, as DNA: TGTGCCAGCAGTTACTCCGCCTACGAGCAGTACTTC. Amino acids: CASSYSAYEQYF.

This clone was observed once. The chain employs TRBV28 and TRBJ2-2, with 8 bases lining up with TRBD1. Germline V lookup: CDR1 MDHEN, CDR2 SYDVKM. The CDR3 spans 16 residues. With 7 bases clipped from V and 7 bases from J, the junction kept 14 bases outside the gene matches. CDR3 DNA: TGTGCCAGCATTAAAGGGGGGACAGGAGGTATCGGGGAGCTGTTTTTT. Translated: CASIKGGTGGIGELFF. Based on the CDR3 plus reference TRBV28 and TRBJ2-2, the full variable domain is DVKVTQSSRYLVKRTGEKVFLECVQDMDHENMFWYRQDPGLGLRLIYFSYDVKMKEKGDIPEGYSVSREKKERFSLILESASTNQTSMYLCASIKGGTGGIGELFFGEGSRLTVL.

V gene TRBV7-3 combines with J gene TRBJ2-2; TRBD2 agrees at 13 bases. The length of the CDR3 is 17 residues. Germline V CDR1 and CDR2: SGHTA, FQGTGA. V was pared by 5 bases and J by 5 bases, with 8 bases of the junction left unmatched. The DNA for the CDR3 is TGTGCCAGCAGCCGCGGACTAGCGGGAGTGGGGACCGGGGAGCTGTTTTTT. It encodes CASSRGLAGVGTGELFF.

The chain recombines TRBV2 with TRBJ1-1; D not resolved. CDR1 and CDR2 from the germline V gene are SNHLY and FYNNEI. The CDR3 length is 19 residues. Trimming cost V 8 bases and J 5 bases, with 33 bases left between them. The DNA for the CDR3 is TGTGCCAGCGAGGAGGGCCAGGACTTCAATGGCCCAGGTTTGACTGAAGCTTTCTTT. This gives the protein CASEEGQDFNGPGLTEAFF.

The chain employs TRBV4-1 and TRBJ1-4; D ambiguous. The germline gives CDR1 MGHRA, CDR2 YSYEKL. V lost 4 bases and J 5 bases, leaving 14 bases between the germline ends. The CDR3 has 15 residues. The CDR3 DNA follows: TGCGCCAGCAGCCCCAAACCCGGGGAGAATGAAAAACTGTTTTTT. It yields the protein CASSPKPGENEKLFF.

This sequence joins TRBV5-8 and TRBJ2-1; 7 bases fit TRBD1. There are 15 residues in the CDR3. Germline V gene lookup returns CDR1 SGHTS and CDR2 YDEGEE. Trimming at V came to 4 bases and at J to 4 bases, leaving 8 bases not matched to a gene. Here the CDR3 DNA reads TGTGCCAGCAGCACTGGCCAGGGGGAGTACAATGAGCAGTTCTTC. Translated: CASSTGQGEYNEQFF.

The J gene is TRBJ2-1, the V gene TRBV9; D perhaps matches TRBD1 (5 bases). With 3 bases removed from V and 1 base from J, the gap between germline ends came to 11 bases. The CDR3 is 15 residues long. In germline, CDR1 is SGDLS, CDR2 YYNGEE. Here the CDR3 reads CASSDSAGSYNEQFF. In nucleotides, the CDR3 is TGTGCCAGCAGCGATAGTGCAGGGTCCTACAATGAGCAGTTCTTC.

This sequence joins TRBV19 and TRBJ1-3; 7 bases match TRBD1. V dropped 6 bases and J dropped 4; count of bases not matched to a gene: 9. The CDR3 extends over 15 amino acids. CDR1 and CDR2 (germline): LNHDA, SQIVND (reference sequence). The CDR3 DNA sequence: TGTGCCAGTAGCGGTTCAGGGGGAGCGGGAAACACCATATATTTT. It specifies CASSGSGGAGNTIYF.

The chain is built from TRBV7-3 and TRBJ2-7, with 7 positions matching TRBD1. Per the germline V gene, CDR1 is SGHTA and CDR2 is FQGTGA. The CDR3 is 17 residues long. V was clipped by 5 bases and J by 4 bases; unmatched bases: 17. CDR3 nucleotide sequence: TGTGCCAGCAGCCCGATACGAAAGGGACAGAGGAAATACGAGCAGTACTTC. Translating gives CASSPIRKGQRKYEQYF.

This chain links TRBV6-1 with TRBJ1-5, with TRBD1 identical over 10 bases. There are 13 residues in the CDR3. The V and J ends lost 8 bases and 8 bases, in that order; junction bases with no gene match: 6. Germline CDR1 is MNHNS and CDR2 is SASEGT. CDR3 region: CASGTGVVEPQHF. In DNA, the CDR3 is TGTGCCAGCGGGACAGGGGTTGTGGAGCCCCAGCATTTT.

The CDR3: CASLGLAASTDTQYF. The CDR3 DNA sequence: TGTGCCAGCCTGGGACTAGCGGCAAGCACAGATACGCAGTATTTT. The rearrangement joins TRBV7-8 to TRBJ2-3; 11 nucleotides match TRBD2. From germline, CDR1 is SGHVS and CDR2 FQNEAQ. The CDR3 extends over 15 amino acids. J lost 0 bases, V lost 8 bases, and 4 bases had no gene match.

The rearrangement uses TRBV27 and TRBJ2-1; 9 nucleotides align to TRBD1. The CDR3 is 15 residues long. Germline CDR1 and CDR2: MNHEY and SMNVEV (reference sequence). The trim removed 6 bases at V and 7 bases at J, leaving 10 bases unmatched. In nucleotides, the CDR3 is TGTGCCAGCAGGAATACAGGGGGCGCGGGGAATGAGCAGTTCTTC. Protein product: CASRNTGGAGNEQFF.

The table lists this clone with a count of one. The J gene is TRBJ2-5, the V gene TRBV7-3; possible D gene TRBD2, 5 bases. Trimming cost V 6 bases and J 1 base, with 12 bases left between them. This CDR3 has 14 amino acids. Per germline, CDR1 SGHTA and CDR2 FQGTGA. CDR3: CASRISGSQETQYF. CDR3 coding DNA: TGTGCCAGCAGGATCTCGGGGAGCCAAGAGACCCAGTACTTC.